What follows describes a single TCR beta chain. Its matching antigen is unknown. CDR1 and CDR2 from the germline V gene are LGHDT and YNNKEL (reference sequence). V gave up 6 bases and J gave up 2 bases; unmatched junction bases: 6. This CDR3 contains 14 residues. Antigen-specific CD4+ T cells expanded by the ViraFEST assay with viral peptide pools were then sequenced. When ten to eleven days of culture had elapsed, CD4+ T cells were isolated. The study found no prior SARS-CoV-2 infection in the vaccine recipients, who tested negative for nucleocapsid antibodies. Half-medium exchanges with IL-2 medium took place on days 3 and 7. The sample originates from a study of vaccination effects on CD4 cells after COVID-19. Study-wide findings and caveats: Vaccine- and infection-induced clones showed marked clonal contraction late following vaccination.

Using immunoSEQ multiplex PCR, the repertoire was profiled, and TCRdb retains in-frame clones only, with some absent. Of approximately 40,000 clones in the sample, about two thirds were seen once. This chain joins TRBV3-1 (or the pseudogene TRBV3-2) and TRBJ2-7; 8 bases are a match to TRBD2. The clonotype comes from a human donor who received a COVID-19 vaccine. The sequences come from CD4+ T cells from PBMCs cultured with SARS-CoV-2 spike peptides, collected before COVID-19 vaccination. The CDR3 coding sequence is TGTGCCAGCAGTTGGCGGGGGGCGACCTACGAGCAGTACTTC. Its protein product is CASSWRGATYEQYF.